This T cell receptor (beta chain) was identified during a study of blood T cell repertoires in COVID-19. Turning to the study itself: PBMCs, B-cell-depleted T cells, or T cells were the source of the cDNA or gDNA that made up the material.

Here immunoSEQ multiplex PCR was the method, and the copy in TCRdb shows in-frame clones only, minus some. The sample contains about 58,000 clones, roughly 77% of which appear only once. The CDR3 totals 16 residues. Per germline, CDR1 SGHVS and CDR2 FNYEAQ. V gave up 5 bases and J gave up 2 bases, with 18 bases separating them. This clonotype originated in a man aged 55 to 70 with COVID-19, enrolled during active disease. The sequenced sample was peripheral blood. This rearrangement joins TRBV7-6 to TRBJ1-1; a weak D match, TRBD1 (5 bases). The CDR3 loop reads CASSLLSGGENTEAFF. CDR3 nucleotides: TGTGCCAGCAGCCTCCTAAGTGGGGGGGAAAACACTGAAGCTTTCTTT.